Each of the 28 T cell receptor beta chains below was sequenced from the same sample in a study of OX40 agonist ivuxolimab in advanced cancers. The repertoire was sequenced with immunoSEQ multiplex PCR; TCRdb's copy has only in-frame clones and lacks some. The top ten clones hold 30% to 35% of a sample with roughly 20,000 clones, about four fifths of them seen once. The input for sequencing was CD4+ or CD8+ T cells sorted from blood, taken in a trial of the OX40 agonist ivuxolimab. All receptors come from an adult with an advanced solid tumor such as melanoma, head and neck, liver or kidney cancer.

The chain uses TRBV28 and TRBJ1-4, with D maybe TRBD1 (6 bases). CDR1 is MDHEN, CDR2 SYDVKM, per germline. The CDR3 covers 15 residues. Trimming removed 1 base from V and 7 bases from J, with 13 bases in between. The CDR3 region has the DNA TGTGCCAGCAGTTTATATCGGGGGGCGGGTGAAAAACTGTTTTTT. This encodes CASSLYRGAGEKLFF. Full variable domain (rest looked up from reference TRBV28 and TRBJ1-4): DVKVTQSSRYLVKRTGEKVFLECVQDMDHENMFWYRQDPGLGLRLIYFSYDVKMKEKGDIPEGYSVSREKKERFSLILESASTNQTSMYLCASSLYRGAGEKLFFGSGTQLSVL.

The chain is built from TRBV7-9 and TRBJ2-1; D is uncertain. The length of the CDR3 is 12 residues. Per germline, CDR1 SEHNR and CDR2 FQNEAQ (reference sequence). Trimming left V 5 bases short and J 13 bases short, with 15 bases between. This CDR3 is CASSPDRVRQFF. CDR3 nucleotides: TGTGCCAGCAGCCCGGACCGAGTACGACAGTTCTTC.

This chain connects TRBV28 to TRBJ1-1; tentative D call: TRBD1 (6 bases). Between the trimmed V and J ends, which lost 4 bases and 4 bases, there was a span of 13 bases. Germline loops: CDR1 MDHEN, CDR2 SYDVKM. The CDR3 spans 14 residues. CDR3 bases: TGTGCCAGCAGTTACACAGGGCTTACCACTGAAGCTTTCTTT. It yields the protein CASSYTGLTTEAFF.

Here the CDR3 reads CASSPPGEINQPQHF. CDR3 coding DNA: TGTGCCAGCAGTCCGCCAGGCGAGATCAATCAGCCCCAGCATTTT. The rearrangement joins TRBV27 to TRBJ1-5; D is unresolved. This CDR3 comprises 15 residues. CDR1 MNHEY and CDR2 SMNVEV come from the germline V gene (reference sequence). Trimming cost V 5 bases and J 3 bases, with 14 bases left between them.

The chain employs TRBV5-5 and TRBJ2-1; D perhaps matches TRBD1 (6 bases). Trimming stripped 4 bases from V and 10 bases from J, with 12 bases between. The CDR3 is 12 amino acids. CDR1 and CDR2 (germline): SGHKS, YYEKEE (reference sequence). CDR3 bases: TGTGCCAGCAGCCCGGACAGCGGCGAGCAGTTCTTC. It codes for CASSPDSGEQFF.

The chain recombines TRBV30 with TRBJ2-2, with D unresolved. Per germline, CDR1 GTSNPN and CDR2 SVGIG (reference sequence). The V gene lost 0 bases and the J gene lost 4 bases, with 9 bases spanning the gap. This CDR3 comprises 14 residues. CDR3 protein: CAWSVPARTGELFF. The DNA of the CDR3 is TGTGCCTGGAGTGTACCGGCCCGCACCGGGGAGCTGTTTTTT.

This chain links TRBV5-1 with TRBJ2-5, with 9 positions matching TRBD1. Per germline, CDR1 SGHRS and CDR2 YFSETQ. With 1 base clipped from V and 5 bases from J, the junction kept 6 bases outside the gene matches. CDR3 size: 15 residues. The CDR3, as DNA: TGCGCCAGCAGCTTGACCGGGACAGGGTGGGAGACCCAGTACTTC. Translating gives CASSLTGTGWETQYF.

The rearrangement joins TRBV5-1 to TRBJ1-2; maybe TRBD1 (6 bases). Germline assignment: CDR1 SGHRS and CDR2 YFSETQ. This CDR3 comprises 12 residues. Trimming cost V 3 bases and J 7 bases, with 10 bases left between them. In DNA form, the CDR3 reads TGCGCCAGCAGCTCTAGGGGGTTTGGCTACACCTTC. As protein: CASSSRGFGYTF.

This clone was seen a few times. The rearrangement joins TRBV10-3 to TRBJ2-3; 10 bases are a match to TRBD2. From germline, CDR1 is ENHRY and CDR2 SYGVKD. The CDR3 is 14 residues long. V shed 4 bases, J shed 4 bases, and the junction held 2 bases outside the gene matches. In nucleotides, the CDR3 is TGTGCCATCAGTGGACTAGCGGGTTCAGATACGCAGTATTTT. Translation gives CAISGLAGSDTQYF.

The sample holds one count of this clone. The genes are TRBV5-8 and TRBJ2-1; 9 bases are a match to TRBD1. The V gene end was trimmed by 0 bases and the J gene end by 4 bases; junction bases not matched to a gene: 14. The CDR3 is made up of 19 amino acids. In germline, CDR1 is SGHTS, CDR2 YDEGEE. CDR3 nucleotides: TGTGCCAGCAGCTTGGAGGGGAGGTCGGACAGGGGTGGGTACAATGAGCAGTTCTTC. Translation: CASSLEGRSDRGGYNEQFF.

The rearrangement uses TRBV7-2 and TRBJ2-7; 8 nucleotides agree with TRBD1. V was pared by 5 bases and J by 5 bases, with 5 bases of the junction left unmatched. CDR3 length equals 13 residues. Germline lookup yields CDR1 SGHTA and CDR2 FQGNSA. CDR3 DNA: TGTGCCAGCAGCCAGGACAGGGCCCACGAGCAGTACTTC. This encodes CASSQDRAHEQYF.

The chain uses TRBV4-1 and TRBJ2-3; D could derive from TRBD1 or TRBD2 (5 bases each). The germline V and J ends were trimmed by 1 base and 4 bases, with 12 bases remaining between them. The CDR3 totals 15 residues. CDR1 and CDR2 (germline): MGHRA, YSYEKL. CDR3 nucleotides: TGCGCCAGCAGCCAAGTTAAAGGGACCTCAGATACGCAGTATTTT. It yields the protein CASSQVKGTSDTQYF.

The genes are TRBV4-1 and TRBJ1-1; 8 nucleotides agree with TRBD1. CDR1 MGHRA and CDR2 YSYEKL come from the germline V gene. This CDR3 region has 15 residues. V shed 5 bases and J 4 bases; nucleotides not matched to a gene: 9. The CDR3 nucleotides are TGCGCCAGCAGCGTTACAGGGGGAGGAGGCACTGAAGCTTTCTTT. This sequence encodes CASSVTGGGGTEAFF.

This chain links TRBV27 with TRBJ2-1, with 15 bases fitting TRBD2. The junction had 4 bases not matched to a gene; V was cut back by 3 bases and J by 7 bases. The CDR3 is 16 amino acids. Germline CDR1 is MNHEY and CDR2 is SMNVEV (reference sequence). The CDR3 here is CASSFLGTSGRNEQFF. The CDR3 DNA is TGTGCCAGCAGTTTCCTCGGGACTAGCGGGAGGAATGAGCAGTTCTTC.

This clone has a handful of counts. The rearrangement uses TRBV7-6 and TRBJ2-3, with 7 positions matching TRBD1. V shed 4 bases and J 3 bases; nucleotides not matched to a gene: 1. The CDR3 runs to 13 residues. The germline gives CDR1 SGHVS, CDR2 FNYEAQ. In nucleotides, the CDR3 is TGTGCCAGCAGCTCGACAGGGACAGATACGCAGTATTTT. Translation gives CASSSTGTDTQYF.

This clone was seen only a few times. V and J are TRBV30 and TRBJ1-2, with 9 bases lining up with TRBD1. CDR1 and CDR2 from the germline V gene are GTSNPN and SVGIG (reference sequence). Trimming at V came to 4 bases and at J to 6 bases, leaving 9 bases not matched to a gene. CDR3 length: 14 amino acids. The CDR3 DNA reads TGTGCCTGGAACTCCGGGACAGGGCTCGATGGCTACACCTTC. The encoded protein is CAWNSGTGLDGYTF.

The CDR3 region has the DNA TGCGCCAGCAGCTTGGGGACAGGGGGCTTTGGACAGCCCCAGCATTTT. Its translation is CASSLGTGGFGQPQHF. This chain connects TRBV5-1 to TRBJ1-5; 11 bases agree with TRBD1. Germline CDR1 and CDR2: SGHRS and YFSETQ. This CDR3 spans 16 amino acids. V lost 0 bases to trimming and J lost 7 bases; unmatched junction nucleotides: 6.

The CDR3 protein is CASSLSGPVAFF. The CDR3, as DNA: TGTGCCAGCAGCTTAAGTGGTCCCGTCGCTTTCTTT. The chain combines TRBV7-9 with TRBJ1-1; D is ambiguous. This CDR3 spans 12 amino acids. V dropped 2 bases and J dropped 11 bases, with 12 bases sitting between them. CDR1 and CDR2 (germline): SEHNR, FQNEAQ (reference sequence).

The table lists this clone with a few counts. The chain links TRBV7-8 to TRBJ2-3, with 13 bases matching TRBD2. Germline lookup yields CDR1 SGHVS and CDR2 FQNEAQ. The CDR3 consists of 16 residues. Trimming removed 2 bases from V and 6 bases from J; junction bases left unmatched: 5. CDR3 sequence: CASSLRTSGSLDTQYF. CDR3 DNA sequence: TGTGCCAGCAGCTTAAGGACTAGCGGGAGCCTCGATACGCAGTATTTT.

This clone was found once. The CDR3 is CASSEMPGEPSTDTQYF. In nucleotides, the CDR3 is TGTGCCAGCAGTGAAATGCCGGGAGAGCCTAGCACAGATACGCAGTATTTT. The chain combines TRBV2 with TRBJ2-3, with a weak D call TRBD2 (6 bases). V was shortened by 2 bases and J by 0 bases, with 15 bases between the two germline ends. The length of the CDR3 is 17 residues. CDR1 and CDR2 from the germline V gene are SNHLY and FYNNEI.

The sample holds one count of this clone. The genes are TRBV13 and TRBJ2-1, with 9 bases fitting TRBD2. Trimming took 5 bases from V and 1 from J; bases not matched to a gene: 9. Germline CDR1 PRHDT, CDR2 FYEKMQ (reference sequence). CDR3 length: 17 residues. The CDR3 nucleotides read TGTGCCAGCAGCCAGACTAGCGGCAACCAATCCTACAATGAGCAGTTCTTC. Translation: CASSQTSGNQSYNEQFF. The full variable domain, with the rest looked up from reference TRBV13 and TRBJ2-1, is AAGVIQSPRHLIKEKRETATLKCYPIPRHDTVYWYQQGPGQDPQFLISFYEKMQSDKGSIPDRFSAQQFSDYHSELNMSSLELGDSALYFCASSQTSGNQSYNEQFFGPGTRLTVL.

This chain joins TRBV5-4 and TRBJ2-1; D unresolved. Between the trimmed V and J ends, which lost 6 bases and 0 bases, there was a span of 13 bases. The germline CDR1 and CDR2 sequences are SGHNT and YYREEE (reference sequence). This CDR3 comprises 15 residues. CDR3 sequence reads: CASNIGATSYNEQFF. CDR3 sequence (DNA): TGTGCCAGCAATATAGGTGCGACCTCCTACAATGAGCAGTTCTTC.

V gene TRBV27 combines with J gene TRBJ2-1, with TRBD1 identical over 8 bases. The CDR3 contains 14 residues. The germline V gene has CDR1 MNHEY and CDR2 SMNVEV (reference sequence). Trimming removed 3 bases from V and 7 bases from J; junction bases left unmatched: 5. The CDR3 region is CASSFRQGANEQFF. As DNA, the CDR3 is TGTGCCAGCAGTTTTAGGCAGGGGGCAAATGAGCAGTTCTTC.

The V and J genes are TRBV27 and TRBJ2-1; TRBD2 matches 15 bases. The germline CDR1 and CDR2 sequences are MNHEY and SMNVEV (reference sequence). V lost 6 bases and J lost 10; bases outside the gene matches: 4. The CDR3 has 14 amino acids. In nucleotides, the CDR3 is TGTGCCAGCAGGCTCGGGACTAGCGGGGGGGAGCAGTTCTTC. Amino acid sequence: CASRLGTSGGEQFF.

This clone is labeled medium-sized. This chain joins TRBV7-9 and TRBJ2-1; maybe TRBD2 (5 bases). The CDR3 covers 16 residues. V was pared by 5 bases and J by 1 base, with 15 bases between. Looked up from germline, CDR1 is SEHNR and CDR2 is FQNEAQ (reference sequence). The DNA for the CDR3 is TGTGCCAGCAGCCCAGCCCAGAAGCGGTCCTACAATGAGCAGTTCTTC. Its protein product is CASSPAQKRSYNEQFF.

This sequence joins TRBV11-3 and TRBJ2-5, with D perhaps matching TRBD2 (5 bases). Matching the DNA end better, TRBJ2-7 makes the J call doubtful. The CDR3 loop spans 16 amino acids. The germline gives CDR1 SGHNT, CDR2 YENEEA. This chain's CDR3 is CASSLGSLSGSYEQYF. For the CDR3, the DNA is TGTGCCAGCAGCTTAGGGAGTCTAAGCGGCTCCTACGAGCAGTACTTC.

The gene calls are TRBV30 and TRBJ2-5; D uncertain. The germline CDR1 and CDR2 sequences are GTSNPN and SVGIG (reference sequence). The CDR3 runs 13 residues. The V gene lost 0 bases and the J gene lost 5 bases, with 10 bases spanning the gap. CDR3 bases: TGTGCCTGGAGTGTACAAAAATGGGAGACCCAGTACTTC. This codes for CAWSVQKWETQYF.

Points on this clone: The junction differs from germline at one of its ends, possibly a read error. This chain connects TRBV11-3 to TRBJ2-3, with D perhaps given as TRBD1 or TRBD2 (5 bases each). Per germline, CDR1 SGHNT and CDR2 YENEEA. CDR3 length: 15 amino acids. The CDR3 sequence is CASTLVGTNADTQYF. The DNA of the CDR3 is TGTGCCAGCACCTTAGTAGGGACGAACGCAGATACGCAGTATTTT.